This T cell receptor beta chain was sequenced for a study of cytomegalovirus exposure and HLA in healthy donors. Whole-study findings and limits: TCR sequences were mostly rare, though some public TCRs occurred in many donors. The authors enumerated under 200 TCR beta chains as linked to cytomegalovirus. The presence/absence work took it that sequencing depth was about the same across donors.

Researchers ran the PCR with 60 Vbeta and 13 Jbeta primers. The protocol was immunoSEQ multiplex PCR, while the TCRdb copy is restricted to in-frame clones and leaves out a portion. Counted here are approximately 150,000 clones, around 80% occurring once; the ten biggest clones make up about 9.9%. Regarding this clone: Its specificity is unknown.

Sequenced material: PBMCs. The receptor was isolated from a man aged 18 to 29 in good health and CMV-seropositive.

CDR3 nucleotide sequence: TGTGCCAGCAGTTTCGGGGGAAGCAATCAGCCCCAGCATTTT. Protein: CASSFGGSNQPQHF. The chain joins TRBV28 to TRBJ1-5; possible D gene TRBD1, 5 bases. V gave up 3 bases and J gave up 1 base, with 7 bases separating them. The V gene's germline CDR1 is MDHEN and CDR2 SYDVKM. There are 14 residues in the CDR3. The full variable domain, its missing parts supplied by reference TRBV28 and TRBJ1-5, is DVKVTQSSRYLVKRTGEKVFLECVQDMDHENMFWYRQDPGLGLRLIYFSYDVKMKEKGDIPEGYSVSREKKERFSLILESASTNQTSMYLCASSFGGSNQPQHFGDGTRLSIL.